What follows is one TCR beta chain and its context. Antigen: not known. Germline CDR1 and CDR2: SNHLY and FYNNEI. The CDR3 sequence is 15 residues long. Trimming cost V 4 bases and J 4 bases; bases outside gene matches: 6. Sample time point: patch test 1, 2 weeks after DPC sensitization. Specified treatment: therapeutic diphenylcyclopropenone sensitization with weekly scalp DPC. Donation of samples came from alopecia patients who were 18 to 70 years old and suitable for DPC. RNA extraction used unfractionated whole blood as the source of total RNA. The sample belongs to a study of human T cells and chemical hapten exposure. The study, taken as a whole, reports: A positive correlation with patch test score was shown by PT1 expanded TCR counts.

In TCRdb, the RACE reads were re-called with MiXCR into one record per CDR3 protein. The data contain about 380,000 distinct CDR3 sequences, more than 4.5% of them singletons. Sequencing used whole blood, obtained in connection with sensitization to the hapten diphenylcyclopropenone (DPC). This TCR was sampled from a woman between 50 and 59 years old with alopecia areata. Some clones in this sample may be carry-over from other donors' samples. The chain recombines TRBV2 with TRBJ2-1; 8 bases line up with TRBD2. CDR3 nucleotide sequence: TGTGCCAGCAGTGTAGGAGCGGGGGAGTACAATGAGCAGTTCTTC. Residues: CASSVGAGEYNEQFF.